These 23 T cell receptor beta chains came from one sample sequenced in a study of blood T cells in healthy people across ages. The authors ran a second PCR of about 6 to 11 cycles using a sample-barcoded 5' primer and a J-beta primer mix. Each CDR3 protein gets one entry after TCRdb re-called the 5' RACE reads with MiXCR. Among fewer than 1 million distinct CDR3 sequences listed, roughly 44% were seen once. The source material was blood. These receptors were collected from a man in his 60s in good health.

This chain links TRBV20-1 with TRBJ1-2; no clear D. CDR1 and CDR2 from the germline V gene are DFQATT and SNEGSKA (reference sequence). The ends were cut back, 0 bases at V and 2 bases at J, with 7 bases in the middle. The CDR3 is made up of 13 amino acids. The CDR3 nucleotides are TGCAGTGCTAGAGATCACCGGAACTATGGCTACACCTTC. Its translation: CSARDHRNYGYTF.

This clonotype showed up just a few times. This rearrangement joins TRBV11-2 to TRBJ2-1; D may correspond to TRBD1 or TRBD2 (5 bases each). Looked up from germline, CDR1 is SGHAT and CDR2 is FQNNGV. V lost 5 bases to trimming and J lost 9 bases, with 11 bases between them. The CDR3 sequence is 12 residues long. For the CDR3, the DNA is TGTGCCAGCAGCATGGGACGGCTTGAGCAGTTCTTC. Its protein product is CASSMGRLEQFF.

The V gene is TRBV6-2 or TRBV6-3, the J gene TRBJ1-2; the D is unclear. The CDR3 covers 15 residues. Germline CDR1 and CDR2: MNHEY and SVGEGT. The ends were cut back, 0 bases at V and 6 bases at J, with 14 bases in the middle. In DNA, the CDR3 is TGTGCCAGCAGTTACTCCCAAATAGGGCTGGATGGCTACACCTTC. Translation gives CASSYSQIGLDGYTF.

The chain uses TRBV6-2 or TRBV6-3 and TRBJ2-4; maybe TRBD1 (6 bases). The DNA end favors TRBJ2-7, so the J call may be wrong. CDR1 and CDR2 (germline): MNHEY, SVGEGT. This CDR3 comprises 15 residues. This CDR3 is CASSYKLDSSYEQYF. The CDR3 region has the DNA TGTGCCAGCAGTTACAAGTTGGACAGCTCCTACGAGCAGTACTTC.

The CDR3 region has the DNA TGTGCCAGCAGCTTAGATCAGGAGGATACGCAGTATTTT. Translated: CASSLDQEDTQYF. The chain has TRBV11-2 and TRBJ2-3; D is uncertain. The CDR3 is made up of 13 amino acids. Trimming removed 0 bases from V and 6 bases from J, with 7 bases in between. Per germline, CDR1 SGHAT and CDR2 FQNNGV. The complete variable domain, with remaining parts taken from reference TRBV11-2 and TRBJ2-3, reads EAGVAQSPRYKIIEKRQSVAFWCNPISGHATLYWYQQILGQGPKLLIQFQNNGVVDDSQLPKDRFSAERLKGVDSTLKIQPAKLEDSAVYLCASSLDQEDTQYFGPGTRLTVL.

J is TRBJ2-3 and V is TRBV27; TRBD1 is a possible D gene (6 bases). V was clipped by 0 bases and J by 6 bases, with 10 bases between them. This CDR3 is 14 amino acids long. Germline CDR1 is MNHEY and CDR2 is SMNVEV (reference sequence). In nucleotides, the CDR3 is TGTGCCAGCAGTTTATCGGACAGATCGGATACGCAGTATTTT. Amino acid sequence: CASSLSDRSDTQYF.

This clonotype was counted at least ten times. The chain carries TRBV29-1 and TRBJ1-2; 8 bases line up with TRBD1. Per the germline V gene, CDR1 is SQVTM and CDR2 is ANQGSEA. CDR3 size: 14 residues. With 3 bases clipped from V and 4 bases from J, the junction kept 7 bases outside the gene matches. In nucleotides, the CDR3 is TGCAGCGTTGACCCAGGGGGCGCAGGCTATGGCTACACCTTC. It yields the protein CSVDPGGAGYGYTF.

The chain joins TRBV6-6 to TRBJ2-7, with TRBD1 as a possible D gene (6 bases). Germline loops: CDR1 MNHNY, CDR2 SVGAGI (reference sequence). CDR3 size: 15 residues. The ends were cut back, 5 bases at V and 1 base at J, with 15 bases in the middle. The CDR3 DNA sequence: TGTGCCAGCAGTCTTCAGGGGCCCCCATCCTACGAGCAGTACTTC. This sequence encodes CASSLQGPPSYEQYF.

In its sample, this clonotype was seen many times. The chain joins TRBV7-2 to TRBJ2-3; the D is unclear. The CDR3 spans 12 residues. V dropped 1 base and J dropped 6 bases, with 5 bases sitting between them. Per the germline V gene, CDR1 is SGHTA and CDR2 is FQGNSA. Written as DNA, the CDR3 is TGTGCCAGCAGCTTAGATGTTGATACGCAGTATTTT. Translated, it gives CASSLDVDTQYF. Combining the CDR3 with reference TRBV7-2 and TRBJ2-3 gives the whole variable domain GAGVSQSPSNKVTEKGKDVELRCDPISGHTALYWYRQSLGQGLEFLIYFQGNSAPDKSGLPSDRFSAERTGGSVSTLTIQRTQQEDSAVYLCASSLDVDTQYFGPGTRLTVL.

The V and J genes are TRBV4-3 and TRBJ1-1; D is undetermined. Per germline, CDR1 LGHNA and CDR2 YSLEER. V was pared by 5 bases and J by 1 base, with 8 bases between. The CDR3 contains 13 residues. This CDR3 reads CASSGRKNTEAFF. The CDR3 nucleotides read TGCGCCAGCAGCGGACGCAAGAACACTGAAGCTTTCTTT.

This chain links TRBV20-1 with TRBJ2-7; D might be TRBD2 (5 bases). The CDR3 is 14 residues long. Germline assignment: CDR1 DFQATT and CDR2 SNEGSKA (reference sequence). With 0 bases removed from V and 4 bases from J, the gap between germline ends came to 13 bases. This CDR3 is CSARDLLVRYEQYF. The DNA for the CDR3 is TGCAGTGCTAGAGATCTACTAGTAAGATACGAGCAGTACTTC.

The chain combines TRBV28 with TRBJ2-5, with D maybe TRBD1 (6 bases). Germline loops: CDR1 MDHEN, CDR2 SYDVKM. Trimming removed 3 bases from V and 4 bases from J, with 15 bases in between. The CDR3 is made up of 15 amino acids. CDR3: CASSFNRAGVETQYF. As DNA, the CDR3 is TGTGCCAGCAGTTTTAACCGGGCAGGGGTAGAGACCCAGTACTTC.

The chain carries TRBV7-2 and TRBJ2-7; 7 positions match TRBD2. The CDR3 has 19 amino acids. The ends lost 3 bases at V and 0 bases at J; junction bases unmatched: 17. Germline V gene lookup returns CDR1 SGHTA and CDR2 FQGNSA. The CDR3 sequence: CASSFGGGVSGIISYEQYF. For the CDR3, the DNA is TGTGCCAGCAGCTTCGGTGGGGGGGTGTCAGGGATAATCTCCTACGAGCAGTACTTC.

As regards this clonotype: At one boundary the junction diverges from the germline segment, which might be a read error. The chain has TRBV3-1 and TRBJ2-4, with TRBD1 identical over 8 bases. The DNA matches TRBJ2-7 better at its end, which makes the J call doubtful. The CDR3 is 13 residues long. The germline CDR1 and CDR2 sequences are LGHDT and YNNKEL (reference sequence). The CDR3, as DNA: TGTGCCGGCAGACGACAGGGGTTGGACGAGCAGTACTTC. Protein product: CAGRRQGLDEQYF.

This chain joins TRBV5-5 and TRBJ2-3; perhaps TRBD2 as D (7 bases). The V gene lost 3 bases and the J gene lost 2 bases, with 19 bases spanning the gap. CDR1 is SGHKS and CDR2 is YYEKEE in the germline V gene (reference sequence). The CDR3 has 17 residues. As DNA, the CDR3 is TGTGCCAGCAGCTCGACCATTCAGGGGAGGGACACAGATACGCAGTATTTT. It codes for CASSSTIQGRDTDTQYF.

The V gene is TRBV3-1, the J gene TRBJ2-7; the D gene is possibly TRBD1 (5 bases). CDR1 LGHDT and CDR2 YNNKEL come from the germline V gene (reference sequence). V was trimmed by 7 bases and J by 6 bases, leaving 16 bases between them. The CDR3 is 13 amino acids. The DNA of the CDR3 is TGTGCCAGCACTTCTTTAGGGGAAGGCGAGCAGTACTTC. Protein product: CASTSLGEGEQYF.

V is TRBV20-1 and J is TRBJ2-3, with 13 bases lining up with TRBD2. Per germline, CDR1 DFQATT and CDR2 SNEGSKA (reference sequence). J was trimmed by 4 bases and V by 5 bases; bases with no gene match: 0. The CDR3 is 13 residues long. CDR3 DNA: TGCAGTGCTGGACTAGCGGGGGCAGATACGCAGTATTTT. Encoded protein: CSAGLAGADTQYF.

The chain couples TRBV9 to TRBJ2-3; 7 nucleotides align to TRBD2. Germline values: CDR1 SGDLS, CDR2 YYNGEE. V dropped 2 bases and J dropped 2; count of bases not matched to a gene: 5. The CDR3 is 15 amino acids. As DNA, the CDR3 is TGTGCCAGCAGCGTTTCTAGCGGAGTCACAGATACGCAGTATTTT. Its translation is CASSVSSGVTDTQYF. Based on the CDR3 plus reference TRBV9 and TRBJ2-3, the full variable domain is DSGVTQTPKHLITATGQRVTLRCSPRSGDLSVYWYQQSLDQGLQFLIQYYNGEERAKGNILERFSAQQFPDLHSELNLSSLELGDSALYFCASSVSSGVTDTQYFGPGTRLTVL.

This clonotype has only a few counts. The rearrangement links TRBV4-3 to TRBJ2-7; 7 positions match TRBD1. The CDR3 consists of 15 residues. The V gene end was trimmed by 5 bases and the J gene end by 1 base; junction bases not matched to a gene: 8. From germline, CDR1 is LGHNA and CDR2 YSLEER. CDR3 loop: CASSSHRGGSYEQYF. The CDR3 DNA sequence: TGCGCCAGCAGCTCTCACAGGGGTGGGTCCTACGAGCAGTACTTC.

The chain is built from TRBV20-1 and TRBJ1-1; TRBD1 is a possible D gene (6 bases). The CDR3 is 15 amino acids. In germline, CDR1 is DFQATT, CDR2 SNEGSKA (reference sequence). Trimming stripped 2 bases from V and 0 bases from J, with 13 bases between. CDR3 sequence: CSARLGGSVNTEAFF. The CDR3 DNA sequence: TGCAGTGCTAGATTAGGGGGGAGTGTGAACACTGAAGCTTTCTTT.

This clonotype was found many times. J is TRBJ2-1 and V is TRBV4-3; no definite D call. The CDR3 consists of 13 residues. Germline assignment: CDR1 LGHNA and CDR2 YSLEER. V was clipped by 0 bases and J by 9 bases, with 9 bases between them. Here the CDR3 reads CASSQDGWREQFF. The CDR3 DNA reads TGCGCCAGCAGCCAAGATGGATGGCGTGAGCAGTTCTTC.

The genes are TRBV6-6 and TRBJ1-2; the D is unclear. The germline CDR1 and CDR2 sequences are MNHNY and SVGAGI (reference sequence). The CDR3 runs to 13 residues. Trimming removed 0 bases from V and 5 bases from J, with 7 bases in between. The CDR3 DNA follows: TGTGCCAGCAGTTACTCTCGCGATTATGGCTACACCTTC. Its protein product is CASSYSRDYGYTF.

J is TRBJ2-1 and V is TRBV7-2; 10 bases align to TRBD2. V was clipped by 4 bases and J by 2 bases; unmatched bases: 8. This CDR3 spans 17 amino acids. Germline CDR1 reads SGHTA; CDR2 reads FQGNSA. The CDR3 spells CASSSQAGGPPYNEQFF. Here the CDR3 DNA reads TGTGCCAGCAGCTCCCAAGCGGGGGGGCCGCCCTACAATGAGCAGTTCTTC.